Listed here are 7 T cell receptor beta chains from one sample, sequenced in a study of OX40 agonist ivuxolimab in advanced cancers. Libraries were prepared by immunoSEQ multiplex PCR; TCRdb keeps only in-frame clonotypes and omits some of them. The table records tens of thousands of clones, approximately 92% of them present only once. This specimen consisted of CD4+ or CD8+ T cells sorted from blood, obtained in a trial of the OX40 agonist ivuxolimab. The receptors here all came from an adult with an advanced solid tumor such as melanoma, head and neck, liver or kidney cancer.

The chain carries TRBV14 and TRBJ2-2, with 7 bases aligning to TRBD1. This CDR3 is 14 amino acids long. V shed 5 bases and J 6 bases; nucleotides not matched to a gene: 6. CDR1 and CDR2 (germline): SGHDN, FVKESK. The CDR3 protein is CASSYLQGSGELFF. The CDR3 coding sequence is TGTGCCAGCAGCTATTTACAGGGGTCCGGGGAGCTGTTTTTT. The full variable domain, rest sourced from reference TRBV14 and TRBJ2-2, is EAGVTQFPSHSVIEKGQTVTLRCDPISGHDNLYWYRRVMGKEIKFLLHFVKESKQDESGMPNNRFLAERTGGTYSTLKVQPAELEDSGVYFCASSYLQGSGELFFGEGSRLTVL.

This clone was found once. The gene calls are TRBV21-1 and TRBJ1-4. TRBV21-1 is a documented pseudogene. This CDR3 is built from 15 residues. The CDR3 here is CASSISGEGKGKLFF. DNA of the CDR3: TGTGCCAGCAGCATCTCCGGTGAGGGTAAGGGAAAACTGTTTTTT.

This chain joins TRBV7-3 and TRBJ1-1; TRBD1 matches 7 bases. Germline V gene data show CDR1 as SGHTA and CDR2 as FQGTGA. The V segment lost 6 bases and the J segment 3 bases; nucleotides outside the gene matches: 4. This CDR3 has 13 amino acids. The CDR3 sequence: CASSRGRDTEAFF. CDR3 DNA: TGTGCCAGCAGTAGGGGGCGCGACACTGAAGCTTTCTTT.

CDR3 residues: CASSLPDRAKPQHF. The CDR3 region has the DNA TGTGCCAGCAGTTTACCAGACAGGGCTAAGCCCCAGCATTTT. The chain links TRBV28 to TRBJ1-5; 7 positions match TRBD1. Germline values: CDR1 MDHEN, CDR2 SYDVKM. After removal of 2 bases from V and 8 bases from J, the junction contained 6 bases not matched to a gene. This CDR3 comprises 14 residues.

This clone has more than one count but fewer than ten. The chain employs TRBV19 and TRBJ2-7; the D gene is possibly TRBD1 (5 bases). V lost 3 bases, J lost 5 bases, and 11 bases lay in between. CDR3 length equals 13 residues. Per the germline V gene, CDR1 is LNHDA and CDR2 is SQIVND (reference sequence). The CDR3, as DNA: TGTGCCAGTAGTATTCAGGGTAGGCACGAGCAGTACTTC. Translating it yields CASSIQGRHEQYF.

V gene TRBV28 combines with J gene TRBJ2-7; maybe TRBD2 (6 bases). V was clipped by 6 bases and J by 0 bases, with 12 bases between them. The V gene's germline CDR1 is MDHEN and CDR2 SYDVKM. The CDR3 length is 14 residues. The CDR3 sequence is CASSRTSISYEQYF. The CDR3 nucleotides are TGTGCCAGCAGCCGTACTAGCATCTCCTACGAGCAGTACTTC.

V is TRBV9 and J is TRBJ2-4, with a tentative D call TRBD2 (6 bases). Trimming took off 0 bases at V and 5 bases at J, with 9 bases between the two ends. The CDR3 sequence is 14 residues long. Germline V CDR1 and CDR2: SGDLS, YYNGEE. The CDR3 loop reads CASSVEGRQNIQYF. The CDR3 nucleotides read TGTGCCAGCAGCGTAGAAGGGAGGCAAAACATTCAGTACTTC.